What follows are 3 T cell receptor beta chains derived from one specimen sequenced in a study of T cells in Graves' hyperthyroidism and ophthalmopathy. RNA transcripts provided the source from which TCR beta CDR3 regions were amplified. The HTBI primer set served for first-round RT-PCR of the TCR CDR3. TCRdb re-called the multiplex PCR reads through MiXCR, storing one row per CDR3 protein. Of about 350,000 distinct CDR3 sequences listed, around 13% are singletons. Material: blood. The receptors originated from a woman in her 30s with Graves' hyperthyroidism.

This clonotype showed up many times. V is TRBV9 and J is TRBJ2-7; D is possibly TRBD1 (7 bases). V dropped 2 bases and J dropped 3 bases, with 15 bases sitting between them. The germline V gene has CDR1 SGDLS and CDR2 YYNGEE. The CDR3 contains 15 residues. CDR3 loop: CASSVGGTVNYEQYF. CDR3 sequence (DNA): TGTGCCAGCAGCGTTGGGGGGACAGTAAACTACGAGCAGTACTTC.

In its sample, this clonotype was seen many times. This sequence joins TRBV28 and TRBJ1-5; D is ambiguous. This CDR3 spans 13 amino acids. Trimming stripped 4 bases from V and 7 bases from J, with 11 bases between. Germline values: CDR1 MDHEN, CDR2 SYDVKM. This chain's CDR3 is CASSSEMGQPQHF. CDR3 DNA: TGTGCCAGCAGTTCAGAAATGGGGCAGCCCCAGCATTTT.

This clonotype has a count of ten or more. The genes are TRBV28 and TRBJ1-1, with a weak D call TRBD1 (6 bases). The germline V gene has CDR1 MDHEN and CDR2 SYDVKM. V was clipped by 6 bases and J by 4 bases, with 15 bases between them. This CDR3 has 14 residues. CDR3 sequence (DNA): TGTGCCAGCAGACCTGGACAGCTGAGCACTGAAGCTTTCTTT. It yields the protein CASRPGQLSTEAFF.